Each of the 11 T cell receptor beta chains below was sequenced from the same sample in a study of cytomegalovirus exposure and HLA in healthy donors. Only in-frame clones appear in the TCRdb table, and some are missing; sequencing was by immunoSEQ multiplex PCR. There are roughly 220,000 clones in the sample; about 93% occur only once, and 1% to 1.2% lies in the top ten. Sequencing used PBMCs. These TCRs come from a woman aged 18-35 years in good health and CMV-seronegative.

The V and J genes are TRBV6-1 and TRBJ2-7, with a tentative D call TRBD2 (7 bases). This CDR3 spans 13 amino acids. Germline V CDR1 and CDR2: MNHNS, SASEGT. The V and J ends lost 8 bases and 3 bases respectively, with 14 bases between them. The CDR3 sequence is CASRSGGGYEQYF. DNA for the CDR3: TGTGCCAGCCGTTCGGGGGGCGGCTACGAGCAGTACTTC.

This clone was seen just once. CDR3 sequence (DNA): TGTGCCAGTAGTAAGGGGACTAGCGTAGATACGCAGTATTTT. Encoded protein: CASSKGTSVDTQYF. This chain connects TRBV19 to TRBJ2-3, with 10 bases fitting TRBD2. This CDR3 contains 14 residues. Germline trimming cut 4 bases from V and 5 bases from J; bases unmatched to any gene: 3. In germline, CDR1 is LNHDA, CDR2 SQIVND (reference sequence).

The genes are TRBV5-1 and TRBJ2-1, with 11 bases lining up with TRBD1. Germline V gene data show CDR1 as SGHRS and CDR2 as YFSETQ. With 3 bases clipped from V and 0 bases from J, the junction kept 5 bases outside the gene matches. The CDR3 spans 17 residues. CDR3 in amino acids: CASSSGTGGNSYNEQFF. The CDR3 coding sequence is TGCGCCAGCAGCTCGGGGACAGGGGGGAACTCCTACAATGAGCAGTTCTTC.

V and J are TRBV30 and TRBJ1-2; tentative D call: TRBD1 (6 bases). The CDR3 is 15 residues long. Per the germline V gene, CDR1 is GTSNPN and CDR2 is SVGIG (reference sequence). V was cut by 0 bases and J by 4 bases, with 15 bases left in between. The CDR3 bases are TGTGCCTGGAGTGTAGGGAAGGGGACAAGCTATGGCTACACCTTC. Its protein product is CAWSVGKGTSYGYTF.

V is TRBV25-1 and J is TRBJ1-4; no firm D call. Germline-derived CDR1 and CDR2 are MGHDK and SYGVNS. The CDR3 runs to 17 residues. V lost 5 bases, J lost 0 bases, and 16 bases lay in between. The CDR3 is CASSPPFYRATNEKLFF. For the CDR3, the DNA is TGTGCCAGCAGTCCCCCATTCTACCGAGCAACTAATGAAAAACTGTTTTTT.

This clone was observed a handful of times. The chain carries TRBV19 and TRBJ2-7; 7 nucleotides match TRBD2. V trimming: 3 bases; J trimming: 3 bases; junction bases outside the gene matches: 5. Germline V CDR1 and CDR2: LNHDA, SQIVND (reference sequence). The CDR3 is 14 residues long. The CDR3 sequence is CASSILAEGYEQYF. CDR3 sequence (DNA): TGTGCCAGTAGTATCCTAGCGGAGGGCTACGAGCAGTACTTC.

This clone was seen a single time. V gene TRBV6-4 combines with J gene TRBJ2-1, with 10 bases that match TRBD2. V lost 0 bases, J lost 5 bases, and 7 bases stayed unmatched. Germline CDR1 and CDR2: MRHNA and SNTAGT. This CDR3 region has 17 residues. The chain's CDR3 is CASSDSRRLAGDNEQFF. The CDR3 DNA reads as TGTGCCAGCAGTGACTCCAGGCGACTAGCGGGCGACAATGAGCAGTTCTTC.

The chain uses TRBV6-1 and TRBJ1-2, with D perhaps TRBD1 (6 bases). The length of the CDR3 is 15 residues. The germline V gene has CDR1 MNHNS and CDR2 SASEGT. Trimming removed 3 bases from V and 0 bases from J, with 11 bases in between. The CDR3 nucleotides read TGTGCCAGCAGTGAGAGGGACATACCTAACTATGGCTACACCTTC. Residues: CASSERDIPNYGYTF.

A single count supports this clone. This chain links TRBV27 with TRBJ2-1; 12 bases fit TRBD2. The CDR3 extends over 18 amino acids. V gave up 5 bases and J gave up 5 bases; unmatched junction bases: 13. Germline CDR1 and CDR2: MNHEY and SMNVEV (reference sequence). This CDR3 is CASSLRRTSGNLDNEQFF. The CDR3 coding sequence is TGTGCCAGCAGTCTACGCAGGACTAGCGGGAATCTGGACAATGAGCAGTTCTTC.

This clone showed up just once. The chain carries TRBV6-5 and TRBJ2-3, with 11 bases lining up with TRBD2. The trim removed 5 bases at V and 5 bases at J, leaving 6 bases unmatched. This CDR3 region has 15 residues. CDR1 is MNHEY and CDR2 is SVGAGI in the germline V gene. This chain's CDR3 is CASSRLAGNQDTQYF. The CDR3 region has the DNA TGTGCCAGCAGTAGACTAGCGGGAAATCAAGATACGCAGTATTTT.

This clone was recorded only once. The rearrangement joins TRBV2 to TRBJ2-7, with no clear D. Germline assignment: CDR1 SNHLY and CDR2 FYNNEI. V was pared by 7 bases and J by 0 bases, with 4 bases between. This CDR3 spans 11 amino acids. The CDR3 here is CASTRSYEQYF. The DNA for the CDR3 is TGTGCCAGCACCCGCTCCTACGAGCAGTACTTC.